A single sample gave rise to the 9 T cell receptor beta chains below, sequenced in a study of cytomegalovirus exposure and HLA in healthy donors. Primers: 60 Vbeta forward and 13 Jbeta reverse. Measured with immunoSEQ multiplex PCR; TCRdb has only the in-frame clones, and not every one. The data show about 110,000 clones, with 82% seen just once and under 3.5% held by the top ten. Material: PBMCs. These receptors were collected from a man aged 25 to 40 in good health and CMV-seropositive.

The rearrangement joins TRBV7-9 to TRBJ1-6; D possibly corresponds to TRBD1 (6 bases). Trimming stripped 5 bases from V and 3 bases from J, with 14 bases between. This CDR3 is 16 amino acids long. CDR1 is SEHNR and CDR2 is FQNEAQ in the germline V gene (reference sequence). Here the CDR3 DNA reads TGTGCCAGCAGCCCTGAGACAGGAAACTATAATTCACCCCTCCACTTT. Amino acids: CASSPETGNYNSPLHF.

The chain combines TRBV7-6 with TRBJ1-1; 10 nucleotides match TRBD1. CDR3 length: 15 residues. CDR1 SGHVS and CDR2 FNYEAQ come from the germline V gene. V trimming: 3 bases; J trimming: 3 bases; junction bases outside the gene matches: 4. The CDR3 DNA sequence: TGTGCCAGCAGCTTGGAGGGACAGGGGTACACTGAAGCTTTCTTT. Translated: CASSLEGQGYTEAFF.

The V call is TRBV6-1, the J call TRBJ2-4; D is undetermined. This CDR3 contains 15 residues. The germline V and J ends were trimmed by 3 bases and 0 bases, with 9 bases remaining between them. Germline V CDR1 and CDR2: MNHNS, SASEGT. CDR3 nucleotides: TGTGCCAGCAGTGATAGACAAATAGCCAAAAACATTCAGTACTTC. It specifies CASSDRQIAKNIQYF.

The genes are TRBV7-3 and TRBJ2-5; 8 bases line up with TRBD1. The germline V gene has CDR1 SGHTA and CDR2 FQGTGA. J lost 4 bases, V lost 4 bases, and 17 bases had no gene match. The CDR3 consists of 18 residues. CDR3 residues: CASSSTARGPRVGETQYF. The DNA for the CDR3 is TGTGCCAGCAGCTCAACCGCCAGGGGGCCACGAGTAGGAGAGACCCAGTACTTC. The entire variable domain, with the rest obtained from reference TRBV7-3 and TRBJ2-5, is as follows: GAGVSQTPSNKVTEKGKYVELRCDPISGHTALYWYRQSLGQGPEFLIYFQGTGAADDSGLPNDRFFAVRPEGSVSTLKIQRTERGDSAVYLCASSSTARGPRVGETQYFGPGTRLLVL.

The J gene is TRBJ2-7, the V gene TRBV6-5; 8 nucleotides match TRBD1. The CDR3 runs to 13 residues. The germline V gene encodes CDR1 MNHEY and CDR2 SVGAGI. V lost 5 bases, J lost 3 bases, and 3 bases stayed unmatched. CDR3 nucleotide sequence: TGTGCCAGCAGTCGACAGGGGATCTACGAGCAGTACTTC. This codes for CASSRQGIYEQYF.

This chain connects TRBV30 to TRBJ2-3; possible D gene TRBD1, 5 bases. Trimming cost V 3 bases and J 0 bases, with 13 bases left between them. The germline V gene has CDR1 GTSNPN and CDR2 SVGIG (reference sequence). The CDR3 sequence is 15 residues long. The CDR3 DNA is TGTGCCTGGAGGGGTGGGGCTACTAGCACAGATACGCAGTATTTT. As protein: CAWRGGATSTDTQYF.

The V and J genes are TRBV5-1 and TRBJ2-5; 14 nucleotides line up with TRBD2. CDR3 size: 16 residues. Germline V gene sequence: CDR1 SGHRS, CDR2 YFSETQ. The trim removed 3 bases at V and 4 bases at J, leaving 5 bases unmatched. CDR3 bases: TGCGCCAGCAGCTGGGGGACTAGCGGGGGTCGAGAGACCCAGTACTTC. Protein: CASSWGTSGGRETQYF. Combining the CDR3 with reference TRBV5-1 and TRBJ2-5 gives the whole variable domain KAGVTQTPRYLIKTRGQQVTLSCSPISGHRSVSWYQQTPGQGLQFLFEYFSETQRNKGNFPGRFSGRQFSNSRSEMNVSTLELGDSALYLCASSWGTSGGRETQYFGPGTRLLVL.

The rearrangement joins TRBV27 to TRBJ1-2; 7 bases agree with TRBD1. The junction had 7 bases not matched to a gene; V was cut back by 5 bases and J by 4 bases. The length of the CDR3 is 14 residues. Per germline, CDR1 MNHEY and CDR2 SMNVEV (reference sequence). The CDR3 DNA reads TGTGCCAGCAGTGAGGGGACAGCCGGCTATGGCTACACCTTC. Its protein product is CASSEGTAGYGYTF.

Remarks on this clone: Mismatch with germline at one junction end may stem from a read error. The rearrangement joins TRBV7-9 to TRBJ2-3, with 11 bases that match TRBD2. The CDR3 sequence is 16 residues long. Germline assignment: CDR1 SEHNR and CDR2 FQNEAQ (reference sequence). CDR3 loop: CSSSSRLAGSTDTQYF. The CDR3 DNA sequence: TGTTCCAGCAGCTCTCGACTAGCGGGGAGCACAGATACGCAGTATTTT.